A single sample is the source of the 22 T cell receptor beta chains below, sequenced in a study of CD8 T cells in ankylosing spondylitis. TCRdb reprocessed the 5' RACE reads with MiXCR, giving one entry per CDR3 protein. The sample gives roughly 470,000 distinct CDR3 sequences, roughly 26% of which show up once; over 0.8% is in the top ten. The study's findings and limits: Characteristic of ankylosing spondylitis blood, it appeared, was a TCR beta motif comprising several highly homologous variants.

Their antigen targets remain unknown. Sequencing used blood, either unsorted or a sorted T cell fraction (not recorded which). Every receptor here comes from a male donor with ankylosing spondylitis.

This chain joins TRBV18 and TRBJ1-1; no clear D gene. Germline CDR1 is KGHSH and CDR2 is LQKENI. This CDR3 has 15 residues. The germline V and J ends were trimmed by 0 bases and 0 bases, with 8 bases remaining between them. The DNA for the CDR3 is TGTGCCAGCTCACCACCGGCGGGCATGAACACTGAAGCTTTCTTT. This codes for CASSPPAGMNTEAFF.

In this sample, this clonotype turned up a few times. This CDR3 reads CASSLVGGWDSPLHF. Here the CDR3 DNA reads TGCGCCAGCAGCTTGGTTGGAGGCTGGGATTCACCCCTCCACTTT. This rearrangement joins TRBV5-1 to TRBJ1-6, with D uncertain. CDR1 SGHRS and CDR2 YFSETQ come from the germline V gene. V lost 0 bases, J lost 8 bases, and 12 bases lay in between. CDR3 length: 15 amino acids.

The chain has TRBV3-1 and TRBJ2-1; D may correspond to TRBD1 or TRBD2 (6 bases each). The CDR3 runs 15 residues. Germline V gives CDR1 LGHDT, CDR2 YNNKEL (reference sequence). V lost 1 base, J lost 8 bases, and 15 bases lay in between. CDR3: CASSQAPRGHDEQFF. For the CDR3, the DNA is TGTGCCAGCAGCCAAGCCCCCCGGGGGCATGATGAGCAGTTCTTC.

This clonotype occurred a few times. This chain links TRBV14 with TRBJ2-3, with D perhaps matching TRBD1 or TRBD2 (6 bases each). The CDR3 runs to 15 residues. Trimming took 3 bases from V and 9 from J, leaving 19 bases between them. Germline CDR1 and CDR2: SGHDN and FVKESK. The CDR3 DNA sequence: TGTGCCAGCAGCCACCCGAGGGGGGTTGGATCAACGCAGTATTTT. As protein: CASSHPRGVGSTQYF.

There are a few counts of this clonotype. This chain connects TRBV14 to TRBJ2-5; D is uncertain. V lost 2 bases, J lost 5 bases, and 15 bases lay in between. CDR1 is SGHDN, CDR2 FVKESK, per germline. This CDR3 region has 15 residues. The DNA for the CDR3 is TGTGCCAGCAGCCAAACTCCCGGGTCCTGGGAGACCCAGTACTTC. Residues: CASSQTPGSWETQYF.

The chain combines TRBV5-1 with TRBJ2-3; 13 positions agree with TRBD2. Trimming took 9 bases from V and 5 from J; bases not matched to a gene: 6. The CDR3 contains 14 residues. Germline V gene sequence: CDR1 SGHRS, CDR2 YFSETQ. CDR3 in DNA: TGCGCCACGTCGGGACTAGCGGGATTAGATACGCAGTATTTT. Translated: CATSGLAGLDTQYF.

The chain couples TRBV5-1 to TRBJ2-5; tentatively, D is TRBD1 (5 bases). Trimming stripped 6 bases from V and 4 bases from J, with 13 bases between. Germline values: CDR1 SGHRS, CDR2 YFSETQ. The CDR3 is 13 amino acids. The CDR3 sequence is CASTLMGPETQYF. CDR3 bases: TGCGCCAGCACCCTGATGGGGCCAGAGACCCAGTACTTC.

This clonotype was seen only a few times. This rearrangement joins TRBV20-1 to TRBJ2-1; the match to TRBD2 covers 9 bases. Germline V gene sequence: CDR1 DFQATT, CDR2 SNEGSKA (reference sequence). CDR3 length equals 13 residues. With V trimmed by 6 bases and J by 10 bases, 10 bases remained unmatched. The CDR3 DNA sequence: TGCAGTGCCTCTAGCGGGATAATTAGGGAGCAGTTCTTC. Protein sequence: CSASSGIIREQFF.

This clonotype was picked up a small number of times. The chain employs TRBV6-1 and TRBJ2-7; D is unresolved. CDR1 and CDR2 (germline): MNHNS, SASEGT. The CDR3 contains 14 residues. The ends were cut back, 7 bases at V and 2 bases at J, with 15 bases in the middle. CDR3 DNA: TGTGCCAGCATGTCGACCCCGAGCGCCTACGAGCAGTACGTC. Translating it yields CASMSTPSAYEQYV.

This clonotype has ten or more counts. V usage is TRBV12-3 or TRBV12-4 and J usage is TRBJ1-5, with a possible D match to TRBD1 (6 bases). CDR3 length: 14 residues. V was trimmed by 6 bases and J by 2 bases, leaving 11 bases between them. CDR3 bases: TGTGCCAGCAGCCTACAGGGCGGCAATCAGCCCCAGCATTTT. It is translated as CASSLQGGNQPQHF.

This clonotype has just a few counts. The chain carries TRBV20-1 and TRBJ2-4, with D uncertain. Looked up from germline, CDR1 is DFQATT and CDR2 is SNEGSKA (reference sequence). The CDR3 contains 13 residues. Trimming shortened V by 4 bases and J by 7 bases, and 14 bases separated the two germline ends. The CDR3 region has the DNA TGCAGTGCTAACGGAAGGGTCGGGAACATTCAGTACTTC. This gives the protein CSANGRVGNIQYF.

The chain combines TRBV7-9 with TRBJ1-2; TRBD1 matches 11 bases. V lost 5 bases to trimming and J lost 7 bases; unmatched junction nucleotides: 9. Per germline, CDR1 SEHNR and CDR2 FQNEAQ (reference sequence). This CDR3 spans 15 amino acids. The CDR3 DNA sequence: TGTGCCAGCAGCCCCCGAGGACAGGGGGCAGTTGGCTACACCTTC. This sequence encodes CASSPRGQGAVGYTF.

The chain has TRBV20-1 and TRBJ2-1, with D possibly being TRBD2 (6 bases). The CDR3 is 11 amino acids. Trimming took 3 bases from V and 14 from J, leaving 14 bases between them. CDR1 is DFQATT and CDR2 is SNEGSKA in the germline V gene (reference sequence). CDR3 sequence: CSASSLREEFF. CDR3 DNA: TGCAGTGCTAGTAGTTTGAGGGAGGAGTTCTTC.

The genes are TRBV27 and TRBJ1-1; 9 bases match TRBD1. From germline, CDR1 is MNHEY and CDR2 SMNVEV (reference sequence). This CDR3 region has 13 residues. The junction had 3 bases not matched to a gene; V was cut back by 6 bases and J by 4 bases. DNA of the CDR3: TGTGCCAGCAGACAGGGGGCGGGCACTGAAGCTTTCTTT. Its translation is CASRQGAGTEAFF.

The sample holds a few counts of this clonotype. The chain couples TRBV4-2 to TRBJ2-3; D is perhaps TRBD1 (6 bases). The CDR3 totals 13 residues. Between the trimmed V and J ends, which lost 1 base and 5 bases, there was a span of 7 bases. Germline V gene lookup returns CDR1 LGHNA and CDR2 YNFKEQ. The CDR3 reads CASSQVGGDTQYF. In DNA form, the CDR3 reads TGTGCCAGCAGCCAAGTAGGGGGAGATACGCAGTATTTT.

The genes are TRBV5-1 and TRBJ1-1; 10 positions agree with TRBD1. Germline trimming cut 4 bases from V and 1 base from J; bases unmatched to any gene: 13. Germline V gene lookup returns CDR1 SGHRS and CDR2 YFSETQ. The CDR3 has 18 residues. The DNA for the CDR3 is TGCGCCAGCAGCCCCCTGACCGGGACAGGGGTAAGGAACACTGAAGCTTTCTTT. It encodes CASSPLTGTGVRNTEAFF. The entire variable domain, with the rest obtained from reference TRBV5-1 and TRBJ1-1, is as follows: KAGVTQTPRYLIKTRGQQVTLSCSPISGHRSVSWYQQTPGQGLQFLFEYFSETQRNKGNFPGRFSGRQFSNSRSEMNVSTLELGDSALYLCASSPLTGTGVRNTEAFFGQGTRLTVV.

There are many counts of this clonotype. This chain joins TRBV27 and TRBJ1-1; D ambiguous. Per the germline V gene, CDR1 is MNHEY and CDR2 is SMNVEV (reference sequence). V shed 7 bases and J shed 5 bases, with 8 bases lying between them. This CDR3 has 11 amino acids. DNA of the CDR3: TGTGCCAGCAAGTCGAGGACTGAAGCTTTCTTT. Protein: CASKSRTEAFF.

This chain uses TRBV7-9 with TRBJ2-1; D perhaps matches TRBD2 (5 bases). In germline, CDR1 is SEHNR, CDR2 FQNEAQ (reference sequence). V lost 5 bases and J lost 8, with 16 bases in between. This CDR3 is built from 14 residues. CDR3 sequence: CASSRPKAADEQFF. Here the CDR3 DNA reads TGTGCCAGCAGCAGGCCAAAAGCAGCGGATGAGCAGTTCTTC.

The gene calls are TRBV6-1 and TRBJ2-7; 9 bases match TRBD1. Germline CDR1 is MNHNS and CDR2 is SASEGT. The CDR3 spans 15 residues. V lost 5 bases and J lost 0; bases outside the gene matches: 5. CDR3 residues: CASSLGQGSSYEQYV. The CDR3 region has the DNA TGTGCCAGCAGTCTCGGACAGGGGAGCTCCTACGAGCAGTACGTC.

This chain uses TRBV18 with TRBJ2-7; the match to TRBD2 covers 11 bases. Germline CDR1 is KGHSH and CDR2 is LQKENI. The CDR3 runs to 15 residues. After removal of 2 bases from V and 7 bases from J, the junction contained 7 bases not matched to a gene. CDR3 sequence (DNA): TGTGCCAGCTCACCAACGACTAGCGGGACGGGGGAGCAGTACTTC. It translates to CASSPTTSGTGEQYF.

The CDR3 protein is CASSSPGQGVNEKLFF. CDR3 DNA sequence: TGTGCCAGCAGCTCACCGGGACAGGGGGTTAATGAAAAACTGTTTTTT. The chain carries TRBV7-2 and TRBJ1-4; 11 bases agree with TRBD1. Germline CDR1 SGHTA, CDR2 FQGNSA. The CDR3 has 16 amino acids. With V trimmed by 4 bases and J by 4 bases, 5 bases remained unmatched.

This clonotype was observed a few times. This rearrangement joins TRBV7-9 to TRBJ1-6, with 9 positions matching TRBD1. CDR3 length: 16 amino acids. J lost 7 bases, V lost 4 bases, and 8 bases had no gene match. Germline CDR1 SEHNR, CDR2 FQNEAQ (reference sequence). In nucleotides, the CDR3 is TGTGCCAGCAGCTCAACCGGGACAGGGATGAATTCACCCCTCCACTTT. This sequence encodes CASSSTGTGMNSPLHF. Based on the CDR3 plus reference TRBV7-9 and TRBJ1-6, the full variable domain is DTGVSQNPRHKITKRGQNVTFRCDPISEHNRLYWYRQTLGQGPEFLTYFQNEAQLEKSRLLSDRFSAERPKGSFSTLEIQRTEQGDSAMYLCASSSTGTGMNSPLHFGNGTRLTVT.